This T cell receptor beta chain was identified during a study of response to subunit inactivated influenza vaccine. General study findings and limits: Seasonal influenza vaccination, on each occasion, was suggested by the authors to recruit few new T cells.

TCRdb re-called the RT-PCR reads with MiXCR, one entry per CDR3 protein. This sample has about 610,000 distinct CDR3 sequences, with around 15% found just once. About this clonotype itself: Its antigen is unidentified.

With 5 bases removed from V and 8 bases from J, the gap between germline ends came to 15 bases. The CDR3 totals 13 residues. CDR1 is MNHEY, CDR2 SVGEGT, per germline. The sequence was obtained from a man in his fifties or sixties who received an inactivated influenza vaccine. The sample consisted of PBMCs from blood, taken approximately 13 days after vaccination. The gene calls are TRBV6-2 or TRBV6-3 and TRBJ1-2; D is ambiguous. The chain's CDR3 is CASSPGLQRGYTF. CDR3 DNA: TGTGCCAGCAGTCCTGGATTACAAAGAGGCTACACCTTC.